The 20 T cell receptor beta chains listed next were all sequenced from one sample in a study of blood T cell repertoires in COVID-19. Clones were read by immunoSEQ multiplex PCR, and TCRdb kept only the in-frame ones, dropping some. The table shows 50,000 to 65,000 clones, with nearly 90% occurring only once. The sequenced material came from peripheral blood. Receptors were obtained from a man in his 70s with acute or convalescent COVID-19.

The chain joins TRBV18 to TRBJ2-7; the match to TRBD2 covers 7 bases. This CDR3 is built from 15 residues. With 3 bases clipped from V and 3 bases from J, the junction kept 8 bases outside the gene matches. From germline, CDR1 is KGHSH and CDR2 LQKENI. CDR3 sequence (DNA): TGTGCCAGCTCACCCACGGCCAGCGGGGACTACGAGCAGTACTTC. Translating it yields CASSPTASGDYEQYF.

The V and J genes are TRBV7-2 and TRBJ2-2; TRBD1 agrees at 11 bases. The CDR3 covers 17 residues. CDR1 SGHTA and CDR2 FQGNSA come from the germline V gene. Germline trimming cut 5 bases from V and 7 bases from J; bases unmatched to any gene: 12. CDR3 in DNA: TGTGCCAGCAGCACCCGGACAGGGGGCTTTTTAGGCGGGGAGCTGTTTTTT. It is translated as CASSTRTGGFLGGELFF.

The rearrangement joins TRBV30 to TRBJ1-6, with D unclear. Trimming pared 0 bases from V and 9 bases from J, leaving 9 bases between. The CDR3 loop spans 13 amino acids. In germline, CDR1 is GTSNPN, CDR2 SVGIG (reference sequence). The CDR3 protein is CAWSVDSSSPLHF. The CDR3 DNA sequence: TGTGCCTGGAGTGTGGACTCCAGTTCACCCCTCCACTTT.

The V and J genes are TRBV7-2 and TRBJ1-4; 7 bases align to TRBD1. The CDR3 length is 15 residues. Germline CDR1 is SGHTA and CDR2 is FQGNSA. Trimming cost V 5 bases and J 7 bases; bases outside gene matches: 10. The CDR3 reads CASSQGGTWVEKLFF. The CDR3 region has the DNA TGTGCCAGCAGCCAAGGGGGCACCTGGGTTGAAAAACTGTTTTTT. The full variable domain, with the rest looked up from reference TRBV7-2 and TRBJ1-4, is GAGVSQSPSNKVTEKGKDVELRCDPISGHTALYWYRQSLGQGLEFLIYFQGNSAPDKSGLPSDRFSAERTGGSVSTLTIQRTQQEDSAVYLCASSQGGTWVEKLFFGSGTQLSVL.

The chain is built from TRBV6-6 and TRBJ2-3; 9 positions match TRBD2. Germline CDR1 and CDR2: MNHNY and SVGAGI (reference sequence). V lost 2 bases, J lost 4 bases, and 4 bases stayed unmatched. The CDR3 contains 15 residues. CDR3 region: CASSYVAGVADTQYF. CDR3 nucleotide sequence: TGTGCCAGCAGTTACGTAGCGGGGGTAGCAGATACGCAGTATTTT.

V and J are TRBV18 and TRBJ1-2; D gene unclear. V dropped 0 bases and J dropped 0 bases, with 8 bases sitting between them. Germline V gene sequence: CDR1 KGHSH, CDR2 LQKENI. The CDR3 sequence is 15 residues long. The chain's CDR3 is CASSPPWSSNYGYTF. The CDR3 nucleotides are TGTGCCAGCTCACCACCCTGGAGTTCTAACTATGGCTACACCTTC.

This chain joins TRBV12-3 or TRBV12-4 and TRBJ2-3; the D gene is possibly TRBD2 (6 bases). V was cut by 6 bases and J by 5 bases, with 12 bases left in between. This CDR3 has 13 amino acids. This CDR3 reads CASSGGQRDTQYF. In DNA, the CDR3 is TGTGCCAGCAGCGGGGGTCAGAGAGATACGCAGTATTTT.

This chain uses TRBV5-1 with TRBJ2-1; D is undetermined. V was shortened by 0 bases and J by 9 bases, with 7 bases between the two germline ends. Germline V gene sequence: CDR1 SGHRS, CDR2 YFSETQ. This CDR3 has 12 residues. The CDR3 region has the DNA TGCGCCAGCAGCTTGGCTACTACTGAGCAGTTCTTC. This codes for CASSLATTEQFF.

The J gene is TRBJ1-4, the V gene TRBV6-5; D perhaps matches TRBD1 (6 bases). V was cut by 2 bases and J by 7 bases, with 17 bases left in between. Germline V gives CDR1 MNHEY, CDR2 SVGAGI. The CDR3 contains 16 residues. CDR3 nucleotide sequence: TGTGCCAGCAGTTACCCCGGGGGGGCAGGGGCTGAAAAACTGTTTTTT. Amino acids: CASSYPGGAGAEKLFF.

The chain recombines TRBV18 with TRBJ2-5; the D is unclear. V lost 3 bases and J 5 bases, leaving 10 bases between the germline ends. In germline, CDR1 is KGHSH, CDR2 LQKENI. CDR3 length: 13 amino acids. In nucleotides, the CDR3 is TGTGCCAGCTCACCCTTTACCCGGGAGACCCAGTACTTC. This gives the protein CASSPFTRETQYF. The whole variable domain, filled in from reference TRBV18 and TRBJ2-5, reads NAGVMQNPRHLVRRRGQEARLRCSPMKGHSHVYWYRQLPEEGLKFMVYLQKENIIDESGMPKERFSAEFPKEGPSILRIQQVVRGDSAAYFCASSPFTRETQYFGPGTRLLVL.

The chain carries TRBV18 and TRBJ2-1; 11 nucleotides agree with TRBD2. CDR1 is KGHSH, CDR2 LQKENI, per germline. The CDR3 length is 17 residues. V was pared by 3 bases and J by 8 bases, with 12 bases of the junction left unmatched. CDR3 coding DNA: TGTGCCAGCTCACCGGGGACTAGCGGCGGGCCCGGACATGAGCAGTTCTTC. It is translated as CASSPGTSGGPGHEQFF. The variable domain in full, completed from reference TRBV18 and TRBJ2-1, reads NAGVMQNPRHLVRRRGQEARLRCSPMKGHSHVYWYRQLPEEGLKFMVYLQKENIIDESGMPKERFSAEFPKEGPSILRIQQVVRGDSAAYFCASSPGTSGGPGHEQFFGPGTRLTVL.

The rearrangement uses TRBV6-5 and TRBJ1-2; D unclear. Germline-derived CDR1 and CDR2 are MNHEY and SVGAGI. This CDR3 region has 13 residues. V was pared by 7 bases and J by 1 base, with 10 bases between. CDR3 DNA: TGTGCCAGCACAGGATCTTTTAACTATGGCTACACCTTC. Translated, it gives CASTGSFNYGYTF.

The CDR3 loop is CASSKGQGSLNNSPLHF. The CDR3 region has the DNA TGTGCCAGCAGCAAGGGACAGGGGAGTTTAAATAATTCACCCCTCCACTTT. The genes are TRBV14 and TRBJ1-6; 10 nucleotides match TRBD1. CDR1 is SGHDN and CDR2 is FVKESK in the germline V gene. Trimming took 5 bases from V and 5 from J; bases not matched to a gene: 9. The CDR3 has 17 residues.

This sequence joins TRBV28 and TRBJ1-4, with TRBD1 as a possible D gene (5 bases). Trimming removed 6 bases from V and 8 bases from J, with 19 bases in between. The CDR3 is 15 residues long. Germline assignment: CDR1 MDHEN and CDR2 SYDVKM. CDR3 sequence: CASSRSGKGGEKLFF. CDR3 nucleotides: TGTGCCAGCAGCCGGTCAGGGAAGGGTGGGGAAAAACTGTTTTTT.

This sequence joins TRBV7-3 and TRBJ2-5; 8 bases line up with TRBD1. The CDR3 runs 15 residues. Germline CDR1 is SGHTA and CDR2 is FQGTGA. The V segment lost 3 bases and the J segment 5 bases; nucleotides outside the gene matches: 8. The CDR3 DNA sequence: TGTGCCAGCAGCTTGACCCCCAGGGGGCGGGAGACCCAGTACTTC. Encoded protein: CASSLTPRGRETQYF.

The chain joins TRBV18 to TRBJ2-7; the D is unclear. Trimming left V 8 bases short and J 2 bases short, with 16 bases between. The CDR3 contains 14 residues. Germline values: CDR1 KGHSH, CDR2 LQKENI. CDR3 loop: CASQVTGLTYEQYF. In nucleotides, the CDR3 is TGTGCCAGCCAAGTGACCGGGTTAACCTACGAGCAGTACTTC. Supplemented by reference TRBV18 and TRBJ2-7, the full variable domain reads NAGVMQNPRHLVRRRGQEARLRCSPMKGHSHVYWYRQLPEEGLKFMVYLQKENIIDESGMPKERFSAEFPKEGPSILRIQQVVRGDSAAYFCASQVTGLTYEQYFGPGTRLTVT.

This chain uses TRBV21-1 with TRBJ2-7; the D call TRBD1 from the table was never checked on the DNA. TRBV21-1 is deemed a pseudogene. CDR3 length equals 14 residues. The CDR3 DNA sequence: TGTGCCAGCAGCGCGGGGGACAGGTCCTACGAGCAGTACTTC. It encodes CASSAGDRSYEQYF.

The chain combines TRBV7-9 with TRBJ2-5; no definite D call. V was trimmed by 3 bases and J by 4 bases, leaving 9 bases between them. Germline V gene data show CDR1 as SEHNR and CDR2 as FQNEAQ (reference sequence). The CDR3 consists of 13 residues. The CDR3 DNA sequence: TGTGCCAGCAGCTTCGCCAGTATAGAGACCCAGTACTTC. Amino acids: CASSFASIETQYF.

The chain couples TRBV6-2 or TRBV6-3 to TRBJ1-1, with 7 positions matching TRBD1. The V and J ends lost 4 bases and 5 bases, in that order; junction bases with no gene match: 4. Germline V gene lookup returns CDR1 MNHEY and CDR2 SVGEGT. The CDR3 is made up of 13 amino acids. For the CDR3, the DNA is TGTGCCAGCAGTTCTGACAGGGCTACTGAAGCTTTCTTT. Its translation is CASSSDRATEAFF.

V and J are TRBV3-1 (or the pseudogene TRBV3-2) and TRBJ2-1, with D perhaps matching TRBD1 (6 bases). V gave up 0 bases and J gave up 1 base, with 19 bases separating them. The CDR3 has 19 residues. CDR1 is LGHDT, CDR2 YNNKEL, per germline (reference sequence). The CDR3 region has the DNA TGTGCCAGCAGCCAAGAGTGGAACAGGGCCTATAGGTCCTACAATGAGCAGTTCTTC. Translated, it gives CASSQEWNRAYRSYNEQFF.